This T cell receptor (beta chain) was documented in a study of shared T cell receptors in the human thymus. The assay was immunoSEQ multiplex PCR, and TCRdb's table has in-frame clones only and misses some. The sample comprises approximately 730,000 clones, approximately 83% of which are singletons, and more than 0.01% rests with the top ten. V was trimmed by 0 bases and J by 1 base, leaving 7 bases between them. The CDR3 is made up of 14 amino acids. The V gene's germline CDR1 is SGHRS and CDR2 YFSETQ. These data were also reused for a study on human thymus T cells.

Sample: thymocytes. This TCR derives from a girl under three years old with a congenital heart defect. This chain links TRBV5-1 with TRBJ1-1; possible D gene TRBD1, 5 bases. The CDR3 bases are TGCGCCAGCAGCTTGGACAGGAAGAACACTGAAGCTTTCTTT. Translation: CASSLDRKNTEAFF. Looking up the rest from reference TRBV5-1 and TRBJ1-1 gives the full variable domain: KAGVTQTPRYLIKTRGQQVTLSCSPISGHRSVSWYQQTPGQGLQFLFEYFSETQRNKGNFPGRFSGRQFSNSRSEMNVSTLELGDSALYLCASSLDRKNTEAFFGQGTRLTVV.